The TCR beta chain described here comes from a study of shared clonotypes between healthy human individuals. Study results and caveats: Clonotypes that were shared across a handful of donors made up around 5% of naive CD4 clonotypes. Incompleteness in sorted-subset sequencing, despite large depth, was shown by rarefaction.

Sorted subsets were amplified in replicate PCRs using 200 ng DNA, roughly 30,000 T cell genomes. Under the authors' procedure: Junction-only sequences produced by ImmunoSEQ had no quality scores, so filtering differed. Assay: immunoSEQ multiplex PCR; the TCRdb copy retains only in-frame clones and omits some. V and J calls plus clone size are reproduced from that table; the DNA served to infer D and trimming. This table has more than 1 million clones, approximately 80% appearing once. This clone was seen ten or more times. Its antigen is currently unknown. The identical CDR3 is also encoded by other nucleotide sequences in the sample. V dropped 6 bases and J dropped 2; count of bases not matched to a gene: 7. This CDR3 spans 14 amino acids. Germline loops: CDR1 KGHSH, CDR2 LQKENI.

This receptor was taken from a young man in good health. Some clones in this sample may be carry-over from other donors' samples. The source material was memory CD4+ T cells from PBMCs. As for subset: CD45RA-negative fraction. The chain joins TRBV18 to TRBJ2-7; 7 bases are a match to TRBD1. The CDR3 bases are TGTGCCAGCTCCCCCAGGGACAGCGCCTACGAGCAGTACTTC. This gives the protein CASSPRDSAYEQYF.